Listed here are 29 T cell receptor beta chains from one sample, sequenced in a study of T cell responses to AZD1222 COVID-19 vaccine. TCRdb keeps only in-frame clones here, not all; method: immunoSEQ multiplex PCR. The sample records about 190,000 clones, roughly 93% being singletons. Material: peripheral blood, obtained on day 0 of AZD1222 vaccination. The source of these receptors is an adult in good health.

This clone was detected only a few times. Written as DNA, the CDR3 is TGTGCCAGCAGCCCCGGGGGCAGTCGCGGTGAGCAGTTCTTC. Encoded protein: CASSPGGSRGEQFF. This rearrangement joins TRBV7-3 to TRBJ2-1, with D possibly being TRBD1 or TRBD2 (6 bases each). Germline CDR1 and CDR2: SGHTA and FQGTGA. The CDR3 consists of 14 residues. V was clipped by 5 bases and J by 9 bases, with 17 bases between them.

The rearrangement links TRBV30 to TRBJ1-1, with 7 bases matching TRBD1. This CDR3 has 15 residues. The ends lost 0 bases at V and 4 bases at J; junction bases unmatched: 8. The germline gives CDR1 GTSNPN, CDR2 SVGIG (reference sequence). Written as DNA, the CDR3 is TGTGCCTGGAGTGTATCTAAGGGGGCGAGCACTGAAGCTTTCTTT. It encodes CAWSVSKGASTEAFF.

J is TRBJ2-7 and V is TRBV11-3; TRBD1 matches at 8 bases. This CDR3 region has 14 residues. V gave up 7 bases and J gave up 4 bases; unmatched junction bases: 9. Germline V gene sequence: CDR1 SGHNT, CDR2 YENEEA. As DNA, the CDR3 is TGTGCCAGCACCGCGGGACAGGCGAGGTACGAGCAGTACTTC. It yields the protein CASTAGQARYEQYF.

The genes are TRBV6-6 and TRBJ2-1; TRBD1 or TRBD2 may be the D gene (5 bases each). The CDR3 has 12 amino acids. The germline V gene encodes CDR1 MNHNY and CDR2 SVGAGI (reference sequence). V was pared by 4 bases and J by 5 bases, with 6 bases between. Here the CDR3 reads CASSWDDNEQFF. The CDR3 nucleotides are TGTGCCAGCAGTTGGGACGACAATGAGCAGTTCTTC.

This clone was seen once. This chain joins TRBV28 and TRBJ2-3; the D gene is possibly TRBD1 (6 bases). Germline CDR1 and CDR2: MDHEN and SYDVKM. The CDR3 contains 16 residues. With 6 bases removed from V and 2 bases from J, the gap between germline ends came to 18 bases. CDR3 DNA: TGTGCCAGCAGCTCAGCAGGGGACGAGTACACAGATACGCAGTATTTT. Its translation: CASSSAGDEYTDTQYF.

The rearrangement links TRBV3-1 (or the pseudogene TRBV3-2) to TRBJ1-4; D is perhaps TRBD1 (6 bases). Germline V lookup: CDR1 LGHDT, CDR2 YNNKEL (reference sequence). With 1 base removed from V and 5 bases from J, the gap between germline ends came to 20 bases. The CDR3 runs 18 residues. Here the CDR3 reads CASSQVVRGTVKNEKLFF. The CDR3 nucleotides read TGTGCCAGCAGCCAAGTGGTCAGGGGAACCGTAAAGAATGAAAAACTGTTTTTT.

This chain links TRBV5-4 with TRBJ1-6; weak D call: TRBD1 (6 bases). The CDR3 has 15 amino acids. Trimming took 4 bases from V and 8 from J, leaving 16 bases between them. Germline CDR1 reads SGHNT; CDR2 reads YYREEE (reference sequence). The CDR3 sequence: CASSAQGNVYSPLHF. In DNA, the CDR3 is TGTGCCAGCAGCGCACAGGGTAATGTATATTCACCCCTCCACTTT.

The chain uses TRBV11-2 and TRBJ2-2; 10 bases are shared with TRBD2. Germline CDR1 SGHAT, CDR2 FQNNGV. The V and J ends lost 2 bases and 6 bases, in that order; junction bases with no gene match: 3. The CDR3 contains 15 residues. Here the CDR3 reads CASSLLAGAAGELFF. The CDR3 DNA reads TGTGCCAGCAGCTTACTAGCGGGAGCGGCCGGGGAGCTGTTTTTT.

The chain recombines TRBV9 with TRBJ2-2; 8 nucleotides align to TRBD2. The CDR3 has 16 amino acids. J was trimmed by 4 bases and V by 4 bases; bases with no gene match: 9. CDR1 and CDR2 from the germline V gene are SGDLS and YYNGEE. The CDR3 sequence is CASSRREGRGTGELFF. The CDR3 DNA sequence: TGTGCCAGCAGCAGACGGGAGGGCCGGGGCACCGGGGAGCTGTTTTTT.

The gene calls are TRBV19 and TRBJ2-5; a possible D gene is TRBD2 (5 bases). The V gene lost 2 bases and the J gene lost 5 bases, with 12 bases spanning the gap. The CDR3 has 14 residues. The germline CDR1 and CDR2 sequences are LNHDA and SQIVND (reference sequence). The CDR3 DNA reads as TGTGCCAGTAGTATAAGCCCCCCGGGGGAGACCCAGTACTTC. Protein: CASSISPPGETQYF.

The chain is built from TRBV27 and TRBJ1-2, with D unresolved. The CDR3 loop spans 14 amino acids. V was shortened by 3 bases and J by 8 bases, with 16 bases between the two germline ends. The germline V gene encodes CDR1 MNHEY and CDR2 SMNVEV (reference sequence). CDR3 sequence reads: CASSFTGPTEGYTF. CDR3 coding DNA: TGTGCCAGCAGTTTCACCGGGCCAACGGAGGGCTACACCTTC.

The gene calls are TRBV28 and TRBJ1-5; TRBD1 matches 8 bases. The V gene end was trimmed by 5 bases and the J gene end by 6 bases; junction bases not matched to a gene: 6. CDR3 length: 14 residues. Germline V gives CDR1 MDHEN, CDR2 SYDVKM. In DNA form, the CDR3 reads TGTGCCAGCAGTCGCCGGACAGGGTCTCAGCCCCAGCATTTT. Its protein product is CASSRRTGSQPQHF.

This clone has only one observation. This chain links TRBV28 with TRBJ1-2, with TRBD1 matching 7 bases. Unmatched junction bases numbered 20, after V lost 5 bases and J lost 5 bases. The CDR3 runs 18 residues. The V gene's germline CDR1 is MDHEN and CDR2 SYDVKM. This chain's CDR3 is CASSPPLVRQGGRYGYTF. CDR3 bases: TGTGCCAGCAGTCCACCCTTGGTCCGACAGGGCGGACGTTATGGCTACACCTTC.

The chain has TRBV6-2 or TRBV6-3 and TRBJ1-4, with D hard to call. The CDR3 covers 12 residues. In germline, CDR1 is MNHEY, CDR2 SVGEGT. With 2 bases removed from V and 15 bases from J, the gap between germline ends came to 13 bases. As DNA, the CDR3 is TGTGCCAGCAGTTACCCCCCGGGCCCGGTGTTTTTT. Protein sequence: CASSYPPGPVFF.

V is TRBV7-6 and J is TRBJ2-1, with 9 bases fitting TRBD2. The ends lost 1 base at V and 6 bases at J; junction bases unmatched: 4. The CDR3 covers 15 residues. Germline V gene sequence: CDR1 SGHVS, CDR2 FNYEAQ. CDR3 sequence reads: CASSLVLAGINEQFF. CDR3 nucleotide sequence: TGTGCCAGCAGCTTAGTGCTAGCGGGAATCAATGAGCAGTTCTTC.

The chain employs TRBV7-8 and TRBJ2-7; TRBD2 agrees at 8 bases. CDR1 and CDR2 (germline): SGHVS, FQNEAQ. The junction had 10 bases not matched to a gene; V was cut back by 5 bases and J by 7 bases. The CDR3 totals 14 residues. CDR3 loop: CASSPGLAGIEQYF. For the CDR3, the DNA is TGTGCCAGCAGCCCCGGACTAGCTGGAATTGAGCAGTACTTC.

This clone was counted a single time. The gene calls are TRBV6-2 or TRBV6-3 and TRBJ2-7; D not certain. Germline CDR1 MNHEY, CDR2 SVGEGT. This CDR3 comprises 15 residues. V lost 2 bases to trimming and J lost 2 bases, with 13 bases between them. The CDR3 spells CASSYGRAEAYEQYF. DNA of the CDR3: TGTGCCAGCAGTTACGGGCGCGCGGAAGCCTACGAGCAGTACTTC.

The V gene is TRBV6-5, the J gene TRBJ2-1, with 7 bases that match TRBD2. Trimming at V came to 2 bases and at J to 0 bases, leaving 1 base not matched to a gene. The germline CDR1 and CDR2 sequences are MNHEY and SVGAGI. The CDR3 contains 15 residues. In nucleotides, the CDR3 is TGTGCCAGCAGTTACGGCGGGAGCTCCTACAATGAGCAGTTCTTC. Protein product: CASSYGGSSYNEQFF.

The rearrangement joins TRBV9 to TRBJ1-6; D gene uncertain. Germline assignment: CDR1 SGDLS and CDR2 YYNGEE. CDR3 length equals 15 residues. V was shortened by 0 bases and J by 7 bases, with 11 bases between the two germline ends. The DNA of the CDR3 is TGTGCCAGCAGCGTAGGTGTGAGCTCGAATTCACCCCTCCACTTT. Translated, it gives CASSVGVSSNSPLHF.

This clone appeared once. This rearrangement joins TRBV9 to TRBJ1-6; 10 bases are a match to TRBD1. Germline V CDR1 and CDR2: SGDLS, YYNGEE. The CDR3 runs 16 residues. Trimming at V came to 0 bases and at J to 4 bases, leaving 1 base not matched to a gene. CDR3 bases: TGTGCCAGCAGCGTAGGGACAGGGGGATATAATTCACCCCTCCACTTT. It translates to CASSVGTGGYNSPLHF.

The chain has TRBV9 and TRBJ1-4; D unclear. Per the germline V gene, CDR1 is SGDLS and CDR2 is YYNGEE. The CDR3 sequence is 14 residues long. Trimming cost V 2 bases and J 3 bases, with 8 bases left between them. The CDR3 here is CASSVSAANEKLFF. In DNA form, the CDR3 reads TGTGCCAGCAGCGTCTCGGCCGCTAATGAAAAACTGTTTTTT.

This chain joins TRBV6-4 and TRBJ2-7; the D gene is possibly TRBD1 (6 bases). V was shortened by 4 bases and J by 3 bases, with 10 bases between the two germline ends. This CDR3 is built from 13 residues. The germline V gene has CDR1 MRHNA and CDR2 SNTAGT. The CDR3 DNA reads TGTGCCAGCAGTGTCGACAGGAACTACGAGCAGTACTTC. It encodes CASSVDRNYEQYF.

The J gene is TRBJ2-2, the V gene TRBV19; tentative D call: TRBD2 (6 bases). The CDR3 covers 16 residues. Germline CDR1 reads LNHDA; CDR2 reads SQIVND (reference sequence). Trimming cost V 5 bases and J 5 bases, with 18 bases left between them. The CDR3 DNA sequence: TGTGCCAGTAGTCCCGGGCGGTTCGCGGGAACCGGGGAGCTGTTTTTT. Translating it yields CASSPGRFAGTGELFF.

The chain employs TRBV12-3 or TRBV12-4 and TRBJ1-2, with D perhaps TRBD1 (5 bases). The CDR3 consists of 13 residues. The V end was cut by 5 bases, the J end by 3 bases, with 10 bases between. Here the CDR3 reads CASSRQGDYGYTF. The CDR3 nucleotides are TGTGCCAGCAGTAGACAAGGGGACTATGGCTACACCTTC.

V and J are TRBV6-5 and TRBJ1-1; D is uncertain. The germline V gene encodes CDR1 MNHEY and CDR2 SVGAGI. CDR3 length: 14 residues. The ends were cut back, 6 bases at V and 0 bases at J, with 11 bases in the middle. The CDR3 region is CASRSPKMNTEAFF. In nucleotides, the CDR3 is TGTGCCAGCAGGTCGCCAAAGATGAACACTGAAGCTTTCTTT.

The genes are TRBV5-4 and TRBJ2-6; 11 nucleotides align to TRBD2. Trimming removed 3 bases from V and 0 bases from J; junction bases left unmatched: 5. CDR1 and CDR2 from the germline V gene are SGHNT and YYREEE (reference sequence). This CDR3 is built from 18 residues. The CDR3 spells CASSSGLAGLSGANVLTF. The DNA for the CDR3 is TGTGCCAGCAGCTCAGGACTAGCGGGCCTCTCTGGGGCCAACGTCCTGACTTTC.

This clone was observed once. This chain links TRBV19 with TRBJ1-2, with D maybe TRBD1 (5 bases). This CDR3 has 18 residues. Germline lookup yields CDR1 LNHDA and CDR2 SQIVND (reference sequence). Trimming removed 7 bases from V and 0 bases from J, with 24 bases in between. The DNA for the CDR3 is TGTGCCAGTACCCCTTTGCCGGGACGAACTCGAGCTAACTATGGCTACACCTTC. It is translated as CASTPLPGRTRANYGYTF.

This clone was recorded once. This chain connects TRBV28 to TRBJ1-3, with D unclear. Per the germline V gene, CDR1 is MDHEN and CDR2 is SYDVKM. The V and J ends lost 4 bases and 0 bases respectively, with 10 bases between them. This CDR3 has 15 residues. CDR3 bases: TGTGCCAGCAGTTCACCGGGCCGCTCTGGAAACACCATATATTTT. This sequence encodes CASSSPGRSGNTIYF.

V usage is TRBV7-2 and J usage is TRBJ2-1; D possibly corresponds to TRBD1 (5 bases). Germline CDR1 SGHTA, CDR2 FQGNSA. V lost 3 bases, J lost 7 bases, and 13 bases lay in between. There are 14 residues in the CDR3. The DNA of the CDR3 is TGTGCCAGCAGCTTCGTATCAGGGAATAATGAGCAGTTCTTC. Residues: CASSFVSGNNEQFF.